The 27 T cell receptor beta chains given below trace back to one sample, sequenced in a study of T cell responses to AZD1222 COVID-19 vaccine. Clones were sequenced by immunoSEQ multiplex PCR, and TCRdb holds only the in-frame ones, with some missing. The sample records 160,000 or so clones, around 87% being singletons. Sequencing was performed on peripheral blood, taken 28 days after the second AZD1222 dose. The receptors stem from an adult who received the AZD1222 COVID-19 vaccine.

A single count supports this clone. V is TRBV5-1 and J is TRBJ2-7; no firm D call. This CDR3 spans 11 amino acids. The germline V gene has CDR1 SGHRS and CDR2 YFSETQ. Deletions cut 3 bases from V and 6 bases from J, with 7 bases between. For the CDR3, the DNA is TGCGCCAGCAGCTCTAGATCCGAGCAGTACTTC. It codes for CASSSRSEQYF.

This chain links TRBV7-2 with TRBJ2-7; maybe TRBD2 (5 bases). There are 15 residues in the CDR3. V was pared by 1 base and J by 2 bases, with 12 bases between. Germline V gene lookup returns CDR1 SGHTA and CDR2 FQGNSA. The CDR3 region has the DNA TGTGCCAGCAGCTTAGGTTGGAGCGGACCCTACGAGCAGTACTTC. Its translation: CASSLGWSGPYEQYF.

The chain combines TRBV3-1 (or the pseudogene TRBV3-2) with TRBJ2-1, with 14 bases matching TRBD2. Germline V lookup: CDR1 LGHDT, CDR2 YNNKEL (reference sequence). The CDR3 totals 17 residues. The junction had 6 bases not matched to a gene; V was cut back by 1 base and J by 7 bases. CDR3 nucleotides: TGTGCCAGCAGCCAAGGACTAGCGGGAGGGCCGAGAAATGAGCAGTTCTTC. Protein sequence: CASSQGLAGGPRNEQFF.

J is TRBJ1-1 and V is TRBV28; possibly TRBD1 for D (6 bases). CDR3 length equals 13 residues. Deletions cut 8 bases from V and 9 bases from J, with 19 bases between. The germline gives CDR1 MDHEN, CDR2 SYDVKM. The CDR3 reads CASSWQGRLQAFF. The CDR3 region has the DNA TGTGCCAGCTCTTGGCAGGGGCGCCTCCAAGCTTTCTTT.

The V and J genes are TRBV15 and TRBJ2-7; 8 positions match TRBD1. CDR3 length equals 14 residues. V was pared by 1 base and J by 6 bases, with 5 bases of the junction left unmatched. Germline V gene sequence: CDR1 LNHNV, CDR2 YYDKDF (reference sequence). CDR3 nucleotide sequence: TGTGCCACCAGCAGAGGCGGACAGGGCGTCGAGCAGTACTTC. This encodes CATSRGGQGVEQYF.

The chain joins TRBV18 to TRBJ2-1, with TRBD2 matching 10 bases. CDR3 length: 13 residues. J was trimmed by 8 bases and V by 2 bases; bases with no gene match: 0. Germline CDR1 is KGHSH and CDR2 is LQKENI. CDR3 nucleotide sequence: TGTGCCAGCTCACCAGGGACTAGCGATGAGCAGTTCTTC. Translation gives CASSPGTSDEQFF.

This clone appeared a single time. The chain is built from TRBV9 and TRBJ2-3; D is unresolved. The CDR3 is 11 amino acids. Trimming took off 7 bases at V and 0 bases at J, with 3 bases between the two ends. Germline values: CDR1 SGDLS, CDR2 YYNGEE. The CDR3 loop reads CASASTDTQYF. CDR3 sequence (DNA): TGTGCCAGCGCTAGCACAGATACGCAGTATTTT.

The rearrangement joins TRBV9 to TRBJ2-7; perhaps TRBD2 as D (6 bases). The CDR3 consists of 13 residues. Germline V gene sequence: CDR1 SGDLS, CDR2 YYNGEE. Trimming left V 0 bases short and J 8 bases short, with 12 bases between. The CDR3 DNA is TGTGCCAGCAGCGTAGACGGGGGAGTCAAGCAGTACTTC. It is translated as CASSVDGGVKQYF.

The V gene is TRBV21-1, the J gene TRBJ1-6. TRBV21-1 is given as a pseudogene. The CDR3 is made up of 17 amino acids. Written as DNA, the CDR3 is TGTGCCAGCAGCAAAGTGGTAGAAACCCTGAATAATTCACCCCTCCACTTT. Its protein is CASSKVVETLNNSPLHF.

The chain links TRBV2 to TRBJ2-1; unclear D gene. V was shortened by 6 bases and J by 7 bases, with 4 bases between the two germline ends. This CDR3 spans 10 amino acids. Germline CDR1 and CDR2: SNHLY and FYNNEI. The CDR3 nucleotides are TGTGCCAGCAGCGTTAATGAGCAGTTCTTC. The encoded protein is CASSVNEQFF.

Only one count was recorded for this clone. The chain employs TRBV19 and TRBJ1-5, with D possibly matching TRBD1 (6 bases). V was shortened by 9 bases and J by 4 bases, with 16 bases between the two germline ends. The CDR3 is made up of 14 amino acids. Germline loops: CDR1 LNHDA, CDR2 SQIVND (reference sequence). Here the CDR3 DNA reads TGTGCCAGCTCGAACAGGGAGGGGAATCAGCCCCAGCATTTT. Translating it yields CASSNREGNQPQHF.

The chain employs TRBV28 and TRBJ2-7, with D possibly being TRBD1 or TRBD2 (7 bases each). Germline CDR1 reads MDHEN; CDR2 reads SYDVKM. V lost 8 bases and J 5 bases, leaving 22 bases between the germline ends. The length of the CDR3 is 15 residues. The CDR3: CASSSGGGPKNEQYF. The CDR3 nucleotides are TGTGCCAGCTCCTCAGGGGGAGGGCCGAAAAACGAGCAGTACTTC.

The rearrangement joins TRBV6-2 or TRBV6-3 to TRBJ2-7; the match to TRBD2 covers 11 bases. V was pared by 4 bases and J by 5 bases, with 13 bases of the junction left unmatched. The CDR3 spans 17 residues. The V gene's germline CDR1 is MNHEY and CDR2 SVGEGT. CDR3 in DNA: TGTGCCAGCAGTTGGGGGAGTAGCGGGAGGGGCGTCAACGAGCAGTACTTC. Residues: CASSWGSSGRGVNEQYF.

V gene TRBV24-1 combines with J gene TRBJ2-1, with a weak D call TRBD1 (6 bases). The CDR3 runs to 14 residues. The germline CDR1 and CDR2 sequences are KGHDR and SFDVKD. Trimming left V 9 bases short and J 2 bases short, with 13 bases between. CDR3: CATSLTGPYNEQFF. DNA for the CDR3: TGTGCCACCTCTTTGACAGGTCCCTACAATGAGCAGTTCTTC.

This chain uses TRBV18 with TRBJ2-1; D may be TRBD1 (6 bases). From germline, CDR1 is KGHSH and CDR2 LQKENI. This CDR3 contains 14 residues. The V gene lost 5 bases and the J gene lost 8 bases, with 16 bases spanning the gap. In nucleotides, the CDR3 is TGTGCCAGCTCAACCCAACAGGGCCGGGATGAGCAGTTCTTC. Translated, it gives CASSTQQGRDEQFF. The full variable domain, in which reference TRBV18 and TRBJ2-1 provide the parts outside the CDR3, is NAGVMQNPRHLVRRRGQEARLRCSPMKGHSHVYWYRQLPEEGLKFMVYLQKENIIDESGMPKERFSAEFPKEGPSILRIQQVVRGDSAAYFCASSTQQGRDEQFFGPGTRLTVL.

This chain's CDR3 is CASSINRRRTGVDEQFF. Written as DNA, the CDR3 is TGTGCCAGTAGTATTAATAGGAGAAGGACAGGGGTGGATGAGCAGTTCTTC. The J gene is TRBJ2-1, the V gene TRBV19; 9 nucleotides agree with TRBD1. The CDR3 runs to 17 residues. V was pared by 3 bases and J by 8 bases, with 14 bases of the junction left unmatched. Germline CDR1 LNHDA, CDR2 SQIVND (reference sequence).

The V and J genes are TRBV11-2 and TRBJ1-4; D might be TRBD1 (5 bases). There are 15 residues in the CDR3. CDR1 is SGHAT and CDR2 is FQNNGV in the germline V gene. V was clipped by 5 bases and J by 7 bases, with 17 bases between them. CDR3 sequence (DNA): TGTGCCAGCAGCCTTTCCCGATGGGGCGGTGAAAAACTGTTTTTT. The encoded protein is CASSLSRWGGEKLFF.

The rearrangement uses TRBV6-6 and TRBJ2-2; 8 nucleotides agree with TRBD2. The CDR3 totals 15 residues. Germline lookup yields CDR1 MNHNY and CDR2 SVGAGI (reference sequence). After removal of 3 bases from V and 4 bases from J, the junction contained 4 bases not matched to a gene. CDR3: CASSYRAGGTGELFF. The CDR3 DNA is TGTGCCAGCAGTTATAGGGCGGGGGGCACCGGGGAGCTGTTTTTT.

The CDR3 is CASSARGGQTTGELFF. The CDR3, as DNA: TGTGCCAGCAGCGCCCGAGGGGGGCAGACCACCGGGGAGCTGTTTTTT. The gene calls are TRBV9 and TRBJ2-2, with D possibly called TRBD1 or TRBD2 (6 bases each). Germline CDR1 reads SGDLS; CDR2 reads YYNGEE. The V and J ends lost 3 bases and 4 bases respectively, with 16 bases between them. The CDR3 is 16 residues long.

About this clone: Relative to the germline gene, one junction end is altered; a read error may explain this. J is TRBJ2-3 and V is TRBV4-1, with D perhaps matching TRBD1 (6 bases). Germline V CDR1 and CDR2: MGHRA, YSYEKL. The CDR3 has 16 residues. In nucleotides, the CDR3 is TGCGCCAGCCGCCAGGTATTGGGACAATTCACAGATACGCAGTATTTT. Protein product: CASRQVLGQFTDTQYF.

V and J are TRBV29-1 and TRBJ2-7, with TRBD1 identical over 7 bases. CDR1 and CDR2 from the germline V gene are SQVTM and ANQGSEA. V shed 6 bases and J 2 bases; nucleotides not matched to a gene: 4. CDR3 size: 12 residues. The CDR3 region is CSVSQGTYEQYF. CDR3 sequence (DNA): TGCAGCGTCTCACAGGGGACCTACGAGCAGTACTTC.

In this sample, this clone turned up a few times. The V gene is TRBV6-2 or TRBV6-3, the J gene TRBJ1-1; D unresolved. Germline loops: CDR1 MNHEY, CDR2 SVGEGT. The CDR3 extends over 13 amino acids. V lost 1 base to trimming and J lost 2 bases, with 5 bases between them. CDR3 sequence reads: CASSYWSNTEAFF. The CDR3 coding sequence is TGTGCCAGCAGTTACTGGAGCAACACTGAAGCTTTCTTT.

The rearrangement joins TRBV6-1 to TRBJ1-2; D may be TRBD1 (6 bases). V was cut by 1 base and J by 2 bases, with 14 bases left in between. The germline V gene has CDR1 MNHNS and CDR2 SASEGT. The CDR3 runs 16 residues. CDR3 sequence (DNA): TGTGCCAGCAGTGAAGGTCTGGGGCAGGGGAACTATGGCTACACCTTC. It codes for CASSEGLGQGNYGYTF.

This chain joins TRBV18 and TRBJ1-1, with D unresolved. Germline assignment: CDR1 KGHSH and CDR2 LQKENI. This CDR3 is built from 14 residues. Trimming removed 3 bases from V and 0 bases from J, with 8 bases in between. The DNA for the CDR3 is TGTGCCAGCTCACCTGGGGAATTGAACACTGAAGCTTTCTTT. Protein: CASSPGELNTEAFF.

The rearrangement joins TRBV29-1 to TRBJ1-2; 9 positions match TRBD1. V lost 5 bases to trimming and J lost 6 bases; unmatched junction nucleotides: 7. The CDR3 is 13 residues long. CDR1 and CDR2 from the germline V gene are SQVTM and ANQGSEA. CDR3 in amino acids: CSVPGQGIHGYTF. In nucleotides, the CDR3 is TGCAGCGTTCCGGGACAGGGTATCCATGGCTACACCTTC.

The chain couples TRBV7-4 to TRBJ2-1; D gene unclear. Germline V gives CDR1 SGHVT, CDR2 SQSDAQ. CDR3 length: 16 residues. Trimming removed 3 bases at V and 0 bases at J, with 12 bases between. The CDR3, as DNA: TGTGCCAGCAGCTTGGGCAATTCGAGCTCCTACAATGAGCAGTTCTTC. It is translated as CASSLGNSSSYNEQFF.

V gene TRBV10-3 combines with J gene TRBJ1-2; possibly TRBD1 for D (5 bases). CDR1 and CDR2 (germline): ENHRY, SYGVKD. The ends were cut back, 2 bases at V and 5 bases at J, with 12 bases in the middle. The CDR3 consists of 14 residues. CDR3 loop: CAISETGGNYGYTF. CDR3 DNA sequence: TGTGCCATCAGTGAGACAGGTGGGAATTATGGCTACACCTTC.